This T cell receptor beta chain was sequenced during a study of cytomegalovirus exposure and HLA in healthy donors. Study-level findings and limits: About 87% or about 30% of the time was how often most TCR beta V segments were productive, according to an earlier analysis. As a later analysis showed, a missense DCLRE1C variant was linked to trimming of TCR beta V- and J-genes.

The PCR was carried out with 60 Vbeta primers and 13 Jbeta primers. Clones were sequenced by immunoSEQ multiplex PCR, and TCRdb holds only the in-frame ones, with some missing. The repertoire consists of roughly 150,000 clones, with around three quarters occurring once and the leading ten covering under 2%. Donors had nominal health at sampling but likely had unrecorded immune exposures. As regards this clone: Its antigen is currently unknown.

Germline trimming cut 0 bases from V and 0 bases from J; bases unmatched to any gene: 2. The CDR3 consists of 15 residues. Germline V lookup: CDR1 SGHRS, CDR2 YFSETQ. This TCR came from a man aged 40-49 years in good health and CMV-seronegative. The chain uses TRBV5-1 and TRBJ2-7; 8 bases agree with TRBD1. The sequenced material came from PBMCs. CDR3 DNA sequence: TGCGCCAGCAGCTTGGCGGGACAGGTCTCCTACGAGCAGTACGTC. It translates to CASSLAGQVSYEQYV.